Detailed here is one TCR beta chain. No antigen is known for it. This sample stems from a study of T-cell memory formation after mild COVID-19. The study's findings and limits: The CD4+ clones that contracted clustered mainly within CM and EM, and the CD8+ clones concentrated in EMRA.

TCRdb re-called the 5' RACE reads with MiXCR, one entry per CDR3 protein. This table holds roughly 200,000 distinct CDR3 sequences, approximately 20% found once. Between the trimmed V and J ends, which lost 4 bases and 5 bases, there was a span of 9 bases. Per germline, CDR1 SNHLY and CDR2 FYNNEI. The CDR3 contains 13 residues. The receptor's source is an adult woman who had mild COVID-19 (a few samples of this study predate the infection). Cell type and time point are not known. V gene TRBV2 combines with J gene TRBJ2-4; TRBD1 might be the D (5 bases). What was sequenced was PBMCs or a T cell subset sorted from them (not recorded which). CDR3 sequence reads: CASSVGQENIQYF. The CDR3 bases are TGTGCCAGCAGTGTAGGACAAGAAAACATTCAGTACTTC.